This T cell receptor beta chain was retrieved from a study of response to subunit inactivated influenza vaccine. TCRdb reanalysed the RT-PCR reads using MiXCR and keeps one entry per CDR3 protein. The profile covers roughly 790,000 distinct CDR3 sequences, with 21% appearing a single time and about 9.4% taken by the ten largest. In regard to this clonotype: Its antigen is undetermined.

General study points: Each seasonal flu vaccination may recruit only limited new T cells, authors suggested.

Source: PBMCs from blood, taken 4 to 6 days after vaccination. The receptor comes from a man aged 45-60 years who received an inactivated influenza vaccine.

CDR3 coding DNA: TGTGCCAGCAGCCAGGCCCCGTCTATTACAGATACGCAGTATTTT. Its translation: CASSQAPSITDTQYF. The chain employs TRBV4-2 and TRBJ2-3, with unresolved D. Between the trimmed V and J ends, which lost 3 bases and 3 bases, there was a span of 13 bases. The CDR3 is 15 amino acids. Germline assignment: CDR1 LGHNA and CDR2 YNFKEQ.